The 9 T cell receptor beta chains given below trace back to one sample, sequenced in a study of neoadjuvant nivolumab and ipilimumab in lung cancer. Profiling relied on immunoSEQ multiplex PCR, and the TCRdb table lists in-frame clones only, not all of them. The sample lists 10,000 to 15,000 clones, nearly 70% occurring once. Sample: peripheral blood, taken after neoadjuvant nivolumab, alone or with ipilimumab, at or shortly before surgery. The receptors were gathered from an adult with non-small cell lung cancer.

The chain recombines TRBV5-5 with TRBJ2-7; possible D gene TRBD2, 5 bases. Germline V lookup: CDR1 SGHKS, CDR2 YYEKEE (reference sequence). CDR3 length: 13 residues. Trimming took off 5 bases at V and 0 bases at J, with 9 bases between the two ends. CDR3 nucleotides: TGTGCCAGCAGTCTTAGCGCCTCCTACGAGCAGTACTTC. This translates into CASSLSASYEQYF. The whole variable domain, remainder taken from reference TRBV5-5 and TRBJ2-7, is DAGVTQSPTHLIKTRGQQVTLRCSPISGHKSVSWYQQVLGQGPQFIFQYYEKEERGRGNFPDRFSARQFPNYSSELNVNALLLGDSALYLCASSLSASYEQYFGPGTRLTVT.

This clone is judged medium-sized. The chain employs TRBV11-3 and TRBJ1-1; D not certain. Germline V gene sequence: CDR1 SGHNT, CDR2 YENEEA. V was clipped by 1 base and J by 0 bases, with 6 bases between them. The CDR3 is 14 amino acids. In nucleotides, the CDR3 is TGTGCCAGCAGCTTAGGTGGCATGAACACTGAAGCTTTCTTT. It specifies CASSLGGMNTEAFF.

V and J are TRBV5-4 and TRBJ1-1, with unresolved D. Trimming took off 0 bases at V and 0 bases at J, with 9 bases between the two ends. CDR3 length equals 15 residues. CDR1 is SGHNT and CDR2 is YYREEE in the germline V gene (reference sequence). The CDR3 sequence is CASSLAEEMNTEAFF. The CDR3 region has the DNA TGTGCCAGCAGCTTGGCCGAGGAGATGAACACTGAAGCTTTCTTT.

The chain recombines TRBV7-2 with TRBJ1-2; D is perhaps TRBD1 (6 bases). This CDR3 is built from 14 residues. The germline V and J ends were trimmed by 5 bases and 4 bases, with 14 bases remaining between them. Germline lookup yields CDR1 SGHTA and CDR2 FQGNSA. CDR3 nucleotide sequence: TGTGCCAGCAGCCCTCAGACAGGATCCTATGGCTACACCTTC. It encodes CASSPQTGSYGYTF.

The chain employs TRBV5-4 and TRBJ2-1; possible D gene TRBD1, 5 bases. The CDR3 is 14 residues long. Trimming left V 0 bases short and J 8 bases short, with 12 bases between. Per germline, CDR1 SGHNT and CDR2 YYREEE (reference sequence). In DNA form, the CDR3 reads TGTGCCAGCAGCTTGGGGGCAGGGTCGGATGAGCAGTTCTTC. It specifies CASSLGAGSDEQFF.

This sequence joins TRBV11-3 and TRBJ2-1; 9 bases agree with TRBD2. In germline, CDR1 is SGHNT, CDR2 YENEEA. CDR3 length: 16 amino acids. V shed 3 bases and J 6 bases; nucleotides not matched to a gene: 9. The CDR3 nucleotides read TGTGCCAGCAGCTTGACTAGCGGTTGGGTCAGCAATGAGCAGTTCTTC. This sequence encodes CASSLTSGWVSNEQFF. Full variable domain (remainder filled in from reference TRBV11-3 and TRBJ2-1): EAGVVQSPRYKIIEKKQPVAFWCNPISGHNTLYWYLQNLGQGPELLIRYENEEAVDDSQLPKDRFSAERLKGVDSTLKIQPAELGDSAVYLCASSLTSGWVSNEQFFGPGTRLTVL.

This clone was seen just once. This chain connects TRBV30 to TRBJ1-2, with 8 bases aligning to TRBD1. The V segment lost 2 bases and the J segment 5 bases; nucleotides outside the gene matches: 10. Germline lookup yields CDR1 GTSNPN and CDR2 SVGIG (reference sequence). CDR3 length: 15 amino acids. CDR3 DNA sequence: TGTGCCTGGAGTATGGGGACAGGAACTGGGTATGGCTACACCTTC. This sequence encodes CAWSMGTGTGYGYTF.

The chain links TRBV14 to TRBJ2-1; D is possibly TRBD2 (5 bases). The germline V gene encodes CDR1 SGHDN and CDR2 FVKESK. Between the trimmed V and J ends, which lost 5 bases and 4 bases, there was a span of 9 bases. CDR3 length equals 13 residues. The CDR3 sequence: CASSFGLYNEQFF. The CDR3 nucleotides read TGTGCCAGCAGCTTCGGACTTTACAATGAGCAGTTCTTC.

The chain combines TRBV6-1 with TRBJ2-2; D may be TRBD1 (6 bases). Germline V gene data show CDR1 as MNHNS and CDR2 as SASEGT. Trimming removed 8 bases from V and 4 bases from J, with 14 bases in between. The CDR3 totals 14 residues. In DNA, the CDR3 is TGTGCCAGCCAGAGGGACATCGGCACCGGGGAGCTGTTTTTT. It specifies CASQRDIGTGELFF.